One sample yielded the 8 T cell receptor beta chains listed below, sequenced in a study of blood T cell repertoires in COVID-19 (dated by TCRdb to 2018 to 2020). Library preparation employed the immunoSEQ multiplex PCR assay. TCRdb retrieved this table from immuneACCESS and kept in-frame rearrangements only. Not all clones are present; in checked studies, unresolved V genes account for under half, and no reason is known for the remainder. Recorded for this sample are 150,000 to 200,000 clones; 88% of them occurred a single time. In total, the top ten clones hold around 4.8% of the sample. The sample consisted of peripheral blood. Receptor source: a human donor in a cohort sampled during active COVID-19.

The chain combines TRBV7-9 with TRBJ1-4; a weak D match, TRBD1 (5 bases). This CDR3 spans 14 amino acids. Trimming stripped 5 bases from V and 4 bases from J, with 11 bases between. Looked up from germline, CDR1 is SEHNR and CDR2 is FQNEAQ (reference sequence). The CDR3 nucleotides are TGTGCCAGCAGCCCGGGACTGAGTAATGAAAAACTGTTTTTT. Amino acid sequence: CASSPGLSNEKLFF.

The rearrangement links TRBV5-8 to TRBJ1-1, with D unresolved. CDR1 and CDR2 from the germline V gene are SGHTS and YDEGEE. Deletions cut 4 bases from V and 0 bases from J, with 16 bases between. This CDR3 is 16 amino acids long. In DNA, the CDR3 is TGTGCCAGCAGCCCAAAAGCTAGTTACATGAACACTGAAGCTTTCTTT. Protein sequence: CASSPKASYMNTEAFF.

The CDR3 sequence is CASRETGREKLFF. The CDR3 nucleotides read TGCGCCAGCAGGGAGACAGGGCGCGAAAAACTGTTTTTT. This chain joins TRBV4-1 and TRBJ1-4, with 7 bases identical to TRBD1. This CDR3 has 13 amino acids. V trimming: 6 bases; J trimming: 8 bases; junction bases outside the gene matches: 6. CDR1 is MGHRA and CDR2 is YSYEKL in the germline V gene.

This rearrangement joins TRBV30 to TRBJ2-7, with D perhaps matching TRBD1 (5 bases). Germline V CDR1 and CDR2: GTSNPN, SVGIG (reference sequence). This CDR3 region has 13 residues. The V end lost 4 bases, the J end lost 3 bases, and 13 bases lay between the germline ends. The CDR3 sequence is CAWTKTAIYEQYF. CDR3 sequence (DNA): TGTGCCTGGACTAAGACAGCCATCTACGAGCAGTACTTC.

The chain has TRBV4-3 and TRBJ2-2; D is ambiguous. This CDR3 is built from 14 residues. Per germline, CDR1 LGHNA and CDR2 YSLEER. The V end was cut by 3 bases, the J end by 0 bases, with 5 bases between. CDR3 amino acids: CASSHYPNTGELFF. CDR3 DNA sequence: TGCGCCAGCAGCCATTATCCGAACACCGGGGAGCTGTTTTTT.

The table lists this clone with a count of one. The chain links TRBV19 to TRBJ2-3; tentative D call: TRBD1 (6 bases). Trimming removed 7 bases at V and 4 bases at J, with 12 bases between. Germline values: CDR1 LNHDA, CDR2 SQIVND (reference sequence). There are 13 residues in the CDR3. CDR3 DNA sequence: TGTGCCAGTAATGGACAGAGTGCAGATACGCAGTATTTT. Amino acids: CASNGQSADTQYF.

This chain joins TRBV5-5 and TRBJ1-1; no firm D call. V lost 4 bases and J 2 bases, leaving 18 bases between the germline ends. The CDR3 sequence is 16 residues long. CDR1 and CDR2 from the germline V gene are SGHKS and YYEKEE (reference sequence). The CDR3 loop is CASSPPPGSLNTEAFF. The CDR3 DNA sequence: TGTGCCAGCAGCCCCCCGCCGGGGTCCCTAAACACTGAAGCTTTCTTT.

The chain recombines TRBV28 with TRBJ2-7; 7 positions agree with TRBD1. The CDR3 length is 15 residues. V lost 7 bases to trimming and J lost 0 bases; unmatched junction nucleotides: 9. The germline V gene has CDR1 MDHEN and CDR2 SYDVKM. The CDR3 DNA follows: TGTGCCAGCACCCAACAGGGGATGGGCTCCTACGAGCAGTACTTC. Translation gives CASTQQGMGSYEQYF.